The entry below gives a single T cell receptor (beta chain) sequence along with its context. The junction differs from germline at one of its ends, possibly a read error. This sample's time point: longitudinal time-point 3. TCRdb re-analysed the 5' RACE reads in MiXCR, keeping a single row per CDR3 protein. In the table there are approximately 100,000 distinct CDR3 sequences, 11% of which are singletons. These data come from a study of neurological immune-mediated disorders. The CDR3 length is 13 residues. Germline-derived CDR1 and CDR2 are MDHEN and SYDVKM. The TCR originated in a female donor with HTLV-1-associated myelopathy (HAM/TSP). The sequenced sample consisted of PBMCs. The chain joins TRBV28 to TRBJ2-5; D possibly corresponds to TRBD2 (5 bases). CDR3 region: CATSSRRTETQYF. The DNA for the CDR3 is TGTGCCACCAGTTCCAGGAGGACGGAGACCCAGTACTTC.